This T cell receptor beta chain is from a study of T cells in Graves' hyperthyroidism and ophthalmopathy. In the study overall: Peripheral blood was taken when the disease was first diagnosed, before any treatment began.

Hyperthyroidism patients were newly diagnosed, had disease duration under 2 months, and were aged 18 to 65 years. Amplified regions were TCR beta CDR3 sequences from RNA transcripts. HTBI primers drove first-round RT-PCR of the TCR CDR3. A single record per CDR3 protein comes from TCRdb applying MiXCR to the multiplex PCR reads. The sample lists some 600,000 distinct CDR3 sequences; about 14% were seen once. The germline V gene has CDR1 SNHLY and CDR2 FYNNEI. The V and J ends lost 10 bases and 5 bases respectively, with 20 bases between them. The CDR3 runs 14 residues. This clonotype appeared a few times. A much larger clone is a single base away; this may be a read error. As the CDR3 is not closed by the conserved phenylalanine or tryptophan, this likely results from a read error.

The sample comprised blood. The chain links TRBV2 to TRBJ1-1; D might be TRBD1 (5 bases). This clonotype originated in a woman aged 30 to 39 with Graves' hyperthyroidism that later progressed to Graves' ophthalmopathy. The CDR3 DNA reads as TGTGCCAACCTAGTCTGGGGGGTAGGAACTGAAGCTTTCCTT. This gives the protein CANLVWGVGTEAFL.